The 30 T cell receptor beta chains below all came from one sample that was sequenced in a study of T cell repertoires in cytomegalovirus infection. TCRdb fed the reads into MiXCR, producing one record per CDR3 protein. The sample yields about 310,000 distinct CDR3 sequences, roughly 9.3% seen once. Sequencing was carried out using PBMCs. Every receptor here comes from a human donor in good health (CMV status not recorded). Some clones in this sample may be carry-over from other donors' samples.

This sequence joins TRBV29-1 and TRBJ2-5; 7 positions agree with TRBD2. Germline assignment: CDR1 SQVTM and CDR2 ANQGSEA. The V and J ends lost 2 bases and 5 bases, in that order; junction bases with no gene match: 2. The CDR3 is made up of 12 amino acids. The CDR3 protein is CSVERGGETQYF. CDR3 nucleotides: TGCAGCGTTGAAAGGGGAGGGGAGACCCAGTACTTC.

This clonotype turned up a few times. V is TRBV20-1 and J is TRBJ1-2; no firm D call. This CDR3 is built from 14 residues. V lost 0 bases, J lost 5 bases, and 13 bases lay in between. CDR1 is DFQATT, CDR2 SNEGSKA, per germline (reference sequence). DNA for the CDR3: TGCAGTGCTAGAGAATTCACAAGACCTTATGGCTACACCTTC. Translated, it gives CSAREFTRPYGYTF.

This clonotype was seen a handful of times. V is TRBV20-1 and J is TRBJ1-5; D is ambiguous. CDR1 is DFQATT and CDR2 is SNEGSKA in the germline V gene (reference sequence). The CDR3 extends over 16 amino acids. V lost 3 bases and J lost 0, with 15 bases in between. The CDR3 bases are TGCAGTGCTAGGTCGGGCTCGGGCTATAGCAATCAGCCCCAGCATTTT. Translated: CSARSGSGYSNQPQHF.

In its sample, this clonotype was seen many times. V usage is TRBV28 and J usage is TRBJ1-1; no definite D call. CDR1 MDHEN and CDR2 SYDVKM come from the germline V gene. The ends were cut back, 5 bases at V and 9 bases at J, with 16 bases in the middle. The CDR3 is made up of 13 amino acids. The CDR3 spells CASSHKAGTKAFF. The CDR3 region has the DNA TGTGCCAGCAGTCATAAGGCGGGAACCAAAGCTTTCTTT.

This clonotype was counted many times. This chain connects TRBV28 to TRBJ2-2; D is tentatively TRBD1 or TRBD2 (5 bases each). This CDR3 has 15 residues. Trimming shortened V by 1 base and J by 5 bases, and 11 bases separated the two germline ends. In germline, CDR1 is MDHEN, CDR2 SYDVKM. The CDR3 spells CASSLFQGGTGELFF. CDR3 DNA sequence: TGTGCCAGCAGTTTATTCCAGGGCGGGACCGGGGAGCTGTTTTTT.

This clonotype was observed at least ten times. The CDR3 is CSAKDRGQSYNSPLHF. CDR3 in DNA: TGCAGTGCTAAGGACAGGGGCCAATCATATAATTCACCCCTCCACTTT. The V gene is TRBV20-1, the J gene TRBJ1-6, with 9 bases matching TRBD1. Germline assignment: CDR1 DFQATT and CDR2 SNEGSKA (reference sequence). CDR3 length equals 16 residues. Trimming removed 4 bases from V and 4 bases from J; junction bases left unmatched: 8.

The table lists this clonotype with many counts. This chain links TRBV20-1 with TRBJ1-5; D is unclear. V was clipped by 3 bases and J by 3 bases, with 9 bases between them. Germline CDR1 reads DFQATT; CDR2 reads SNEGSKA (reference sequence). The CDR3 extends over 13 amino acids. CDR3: CSASLGVNQPQHF. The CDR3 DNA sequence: TGCAGTGCTAGTCTCGGGGTCAATCAGCCCCAGCATTTT.

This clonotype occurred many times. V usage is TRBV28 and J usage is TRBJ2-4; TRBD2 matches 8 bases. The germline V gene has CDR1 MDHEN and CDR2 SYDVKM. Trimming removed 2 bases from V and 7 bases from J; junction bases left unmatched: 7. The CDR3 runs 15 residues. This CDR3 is CASSLRGGAENIQYF. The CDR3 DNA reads TGTGCCAGCAGTTTACGGGGGGGGGCTGAGAACATTCAGTACTTC.

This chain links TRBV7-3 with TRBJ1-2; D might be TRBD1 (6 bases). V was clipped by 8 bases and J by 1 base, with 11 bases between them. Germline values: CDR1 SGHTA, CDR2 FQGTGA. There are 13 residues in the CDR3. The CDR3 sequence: CASAKDSNYGYTF. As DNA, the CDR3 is TGTGCCAGCGCGAAGGACAGTAACTATGGCTACACCTTC.

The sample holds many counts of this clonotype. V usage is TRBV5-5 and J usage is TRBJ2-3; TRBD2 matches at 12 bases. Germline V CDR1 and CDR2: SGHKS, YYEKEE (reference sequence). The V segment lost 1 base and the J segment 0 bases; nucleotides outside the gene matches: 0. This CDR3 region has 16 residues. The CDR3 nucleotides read TGTGCCAGCAGCTTGACTAGCGGGGGGAGCACAGATACGCAGTATTTT. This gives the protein CASSLTSGGSTDTQYF.

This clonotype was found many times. This chain's CDR3 is CASTGGGGTDTEAFF. CDR3 DNA sequence: TGCGCCAGCACCGGGGGGGGGGGCACGGACACTGAAGCTTTCTTT. The chain links TRBV5-1 to TRBJ1-1; D perhaps matches TRBD1 (6 bases). V shed 6 bases and J shed 3 bases, with 18 bases lying between them. From germline, CDR1 is SGHRS and CDR2 YFSETQ. This CDR3 has 15 residues.

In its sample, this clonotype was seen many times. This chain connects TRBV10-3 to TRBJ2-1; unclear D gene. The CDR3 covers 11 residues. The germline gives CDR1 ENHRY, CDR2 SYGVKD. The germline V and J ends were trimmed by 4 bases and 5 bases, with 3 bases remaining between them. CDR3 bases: TGTGCCATCAGTGGACACAATGAGCAGTTCTTC. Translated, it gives CAISGHNEQFF.

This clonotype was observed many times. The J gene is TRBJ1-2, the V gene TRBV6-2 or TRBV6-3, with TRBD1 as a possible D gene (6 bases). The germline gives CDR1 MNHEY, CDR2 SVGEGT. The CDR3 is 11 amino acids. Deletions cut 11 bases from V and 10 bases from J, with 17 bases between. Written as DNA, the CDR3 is TGTGCCGTCCGGGGGGCGTTTGACTACACCTTC. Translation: CAVRGAFDYTF.

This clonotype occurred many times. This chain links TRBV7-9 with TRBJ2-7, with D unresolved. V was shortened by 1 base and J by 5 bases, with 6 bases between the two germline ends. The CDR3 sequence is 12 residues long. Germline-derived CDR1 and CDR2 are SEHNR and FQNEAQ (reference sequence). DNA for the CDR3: TGTGCCAGCAGCTTAGATCTCCACGAGCAGTACGTC. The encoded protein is CASSLDLHEQYV.

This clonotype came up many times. CDR3 amino acids: CASSHGNNMNTEAFF. In nucleotides, the CDR3 is TGTGCCAGCAGCCACGGGAACAATATGAACACTGAAGCTTTCTTT. V is TRBV14 and J is TRBJ1-1; no definite D call. The V end was cut by 3 bases, the J end by 0 bases, with 11 bases between. Germline V CDR1 and CDR2: SGHDN, FVKESK. CDR3 length equals 15 residues.

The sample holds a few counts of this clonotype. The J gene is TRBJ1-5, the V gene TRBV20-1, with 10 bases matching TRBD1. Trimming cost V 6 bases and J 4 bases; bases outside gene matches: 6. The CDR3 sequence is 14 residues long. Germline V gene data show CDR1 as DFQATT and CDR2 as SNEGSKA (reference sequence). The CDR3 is CSALRQGANQPQHF. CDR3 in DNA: TGCAGTGCCCTAAGACAGGGGGCAAATCAGCCCCAGCATTTT.

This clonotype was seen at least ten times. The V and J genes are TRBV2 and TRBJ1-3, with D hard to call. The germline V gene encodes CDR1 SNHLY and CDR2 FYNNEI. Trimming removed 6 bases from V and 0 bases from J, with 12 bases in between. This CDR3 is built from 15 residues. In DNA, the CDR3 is TGTGCCAGCAGCGACGGATGGGCCTCTGGAAACACCATATATTTT. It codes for CASSDGWASGNTIYF.

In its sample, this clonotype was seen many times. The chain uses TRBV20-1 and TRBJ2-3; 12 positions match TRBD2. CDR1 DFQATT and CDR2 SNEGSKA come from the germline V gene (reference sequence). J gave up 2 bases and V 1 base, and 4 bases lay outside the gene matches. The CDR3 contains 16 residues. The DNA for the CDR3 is TGCAGTGCTAGAGTAGGACTAGCGGGACCCACAGATACGCAGTATTTT. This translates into CSARVGLAGPTDTQYF.

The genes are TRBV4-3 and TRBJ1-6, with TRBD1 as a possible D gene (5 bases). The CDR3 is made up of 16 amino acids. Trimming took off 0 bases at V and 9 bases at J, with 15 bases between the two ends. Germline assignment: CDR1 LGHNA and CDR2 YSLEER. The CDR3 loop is CASSQDRGQGGSPLHF. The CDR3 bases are TGCGCCAGCAGCCAAGATCGAGGTCAGGGAGGTTCACCCCTCCACTTT.

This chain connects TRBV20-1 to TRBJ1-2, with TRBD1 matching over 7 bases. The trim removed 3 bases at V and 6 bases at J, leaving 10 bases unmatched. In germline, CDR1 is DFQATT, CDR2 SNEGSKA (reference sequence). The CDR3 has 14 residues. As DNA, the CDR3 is TGCAGTGCTAGGGCCCCAGGGGGGATTGATGGCTACACCTTC. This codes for CSARAPGGIDGYTF.

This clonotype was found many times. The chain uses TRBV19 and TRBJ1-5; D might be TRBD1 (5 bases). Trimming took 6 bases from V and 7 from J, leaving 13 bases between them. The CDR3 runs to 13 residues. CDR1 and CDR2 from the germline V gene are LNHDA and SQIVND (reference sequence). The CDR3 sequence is CASRGTGGQPQHF. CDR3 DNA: TGTGCCAGTAGGGGGACGGGGGGGCAGCCCCAGCATTTT.

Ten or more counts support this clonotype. CDR3 region: CASSLSGQGYYEQYF. CDR3 bases: TGTGCCAGCAGTTTATCGGGACAGGGATACTACGAGCAGTACTTC. The rearrangement links TRBV12-3 or TRBV12-4 to TRBJ2-7; 9 positions match TRBD1. CDR3 size: 15 residues. The J segment lost 3 bases and the V segment lost 2 bases, leaving 5 bases of the junction unmatched.

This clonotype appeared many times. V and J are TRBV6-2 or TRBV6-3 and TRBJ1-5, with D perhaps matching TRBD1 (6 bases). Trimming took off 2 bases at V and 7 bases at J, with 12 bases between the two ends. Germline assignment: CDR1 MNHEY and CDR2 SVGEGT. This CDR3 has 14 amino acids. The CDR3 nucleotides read TGTGCCAGCAGTTACGACGGGGGGCGGCAGCCCCAGCATTTT. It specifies CASSYDGGRQPQHF.

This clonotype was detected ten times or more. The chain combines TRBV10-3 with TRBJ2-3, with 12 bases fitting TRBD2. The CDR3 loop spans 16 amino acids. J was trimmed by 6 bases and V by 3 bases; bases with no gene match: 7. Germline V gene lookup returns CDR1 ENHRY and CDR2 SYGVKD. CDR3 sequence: CAISEPGLAGGDTQYF. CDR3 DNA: TGTGCCATCAGTGAACCGGGACTAGCGGGCGGGGATACGCAGTATTTT.

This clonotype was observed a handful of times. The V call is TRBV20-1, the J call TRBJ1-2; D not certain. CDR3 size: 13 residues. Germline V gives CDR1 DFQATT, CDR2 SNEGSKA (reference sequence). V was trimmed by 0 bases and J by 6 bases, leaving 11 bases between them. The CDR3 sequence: CSAREDLRDGYTF. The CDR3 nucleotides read TGCAGTGCTAGAGAGGACCTTCGGGATGGCTACACCTTC.

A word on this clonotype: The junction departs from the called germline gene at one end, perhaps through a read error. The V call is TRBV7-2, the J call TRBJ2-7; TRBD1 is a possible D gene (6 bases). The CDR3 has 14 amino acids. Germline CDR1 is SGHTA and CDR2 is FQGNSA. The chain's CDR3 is CASSLAGGDYDQYF. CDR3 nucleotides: TGTGCCAGCAGCTTAGCAGGGGGAGACTACGATCAGTACTTC. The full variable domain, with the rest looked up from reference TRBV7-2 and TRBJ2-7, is GAGVSQSPSNKVTEKGKDVELRCDPISGHTALYWYRQSLGQGLEFLIYFQGNSAPDKSGLPSDRFSAERTGGSVSTLTIQRTQQEDSAVYLCASSLAGGDYDQYFGPGTRLTVT.

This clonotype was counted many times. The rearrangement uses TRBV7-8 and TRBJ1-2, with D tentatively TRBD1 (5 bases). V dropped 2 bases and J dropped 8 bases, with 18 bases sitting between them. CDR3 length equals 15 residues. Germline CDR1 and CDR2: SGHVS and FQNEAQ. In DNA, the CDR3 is TGTGCCAGCAGCTTAAGGGAAGACAGCAGCCGGGGCTACACCTTC. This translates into CASSLREDSSRGYTF.

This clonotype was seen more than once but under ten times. The CDR3 reads CASSARDRSNYGYTF. CDR3 sequence (DNA): TGTGCCAGCAGCGCCAGGGACAGGTCTAACTATGGCTACACCTTC. This chain connects TRBV9 to TRBJ1-2; 8 bases are a match to TRBD1. Losses at the gene ends were 3 bases for V and 0 bases for J; bases not matched to a gene: 4. The CDR3 totals 15 residues. CDR1 and CDR2 (germline): SGDLS, YYNGEE.

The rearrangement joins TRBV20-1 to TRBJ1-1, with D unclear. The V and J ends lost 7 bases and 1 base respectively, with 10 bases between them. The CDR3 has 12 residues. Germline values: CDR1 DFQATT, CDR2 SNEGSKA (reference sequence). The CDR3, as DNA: TGCAGTGTCAGTTCCCCGAACACTGAAGCTTTCTTT. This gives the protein CSVSSPNTEAFF.

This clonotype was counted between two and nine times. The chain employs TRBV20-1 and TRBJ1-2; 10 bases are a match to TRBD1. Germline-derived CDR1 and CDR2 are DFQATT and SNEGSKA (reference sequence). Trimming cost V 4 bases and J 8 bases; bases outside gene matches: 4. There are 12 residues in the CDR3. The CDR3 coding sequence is TGCAGTGCTACGGACAGGGGGACAGGCTACACCTTC. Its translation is CSATDRGTGYTF.